This T cell receptor (beta chain) was identified during a study of response to subunit inactivated influenza vaccine. V lost 6 bases to trimming and J lost 4 bases, with 13 bases between them. CDR3 size: 13 residues. Germline CDR1 is MNHNS and CDR2 is SASEGT. TCRdb analysed the RT-PCR reads with MiXCR anew, one entry per CDR3 protein. The sample has about 780,000 distinct CDR3 sequences, less than 20% seen once. Concerning this clonotype itself: The antigen remains undetermined.

Overall study results and limits: Each seasonal influenza vaccination, the authors suggested, recruits few new T cells.

This material consisted of PBMCs from blood, taken roughly 5 days after vaccination. The source of this sequence is a man aged 45-60 years who received an inactivated influenza vaccine. The chain carries TRBV6-1 and TRBJ2-7, with D possibly TRBD2 on 5 matching bases. In nucleotides, the CDR3 is TGTGCCAGCAGCCATGGGGAGCCTTACGAGCAGTACTTC. This sequence encodes CASSHGEPYEQYF.